This TCR beta chain appears in the sequencing data of a study of human T cells and chemical hapten exposure. Study overall: Across its approximately 25 weeks, the study gave patients weekly diphenylcyclopropenone doses to the scalp.

Stated time point: patch test 2, 6 weeks after DPC sensitization. Treatment described: therapeutic diphenylcyclopropenone sensitization with weekly scalp DPC. Drawing of blood took place ahead of applying each patch test. Attachment of unique molecular identifiers to individual cDNA molecules was performed in the library. TCRdb re-analysed the RACE reads in MiXCR, keeping a single row per CDR3 protein. The sample lists around 99,000 distinct CDR3 sequences, 9.2% occurring once. There are many counts of this clonotype. From germline, CDR1 is SGHVS and CDR2 FQNEAQ. CDR3 length equals 13 residues. Between the trimmed V and J ends, which lost 3 bases and 6 bases, there was a span of 9 bases.

The sequencing used whole blood, collected in connection with sensitization to the hapten diphenylcyclopropenone (DPC). The TCR originated in a woman aged 35 to 49 with alopecia areata. Some clones in this sample may be carry-over from other donors' samples. This rearrangement joins TRBV7-8 to TRBJ2-1; no reliable D call. CDR3 coding DNA: TGTGCCAGCAGCTTCGGACGTCCCAATGAGCAGTTCTTC. This translates into CASSFGRPNEQFF.